The text below deals with one T cell receptor (beta chain). This entry comes from a study of early T cells in non-severe SARS-CoV-2 infection. TCRdb recomputed calls from the 5' RACE reads with MiXCR, one row per CDR3 protein. This sample has 95,000 to 100,000 distinct CDR3 sequences, with roughly 13% found just once. The clonotype was recovered from an adult who was a healthcare worker with PCR-confirmed SARS-CoV-2 infection or an uninfected control (not recorded which). The sample taken for sequencing was whole blood.

Here the CDR3 reads CASSLSGGRTDTQYF. The DNA for the CDR3 is TGTGCCAGCAGCTTAAGCGGGGGCCGCACAGATACGCAGTATTTT. The V call is TRBV7-2, the J call TRBJ2-3, with TRBD2 matching 8 bases. Germline CDR1 reads SGHTA; CDR2 reads FQGNSA. V was clipped by 2 bases and J by 1 base; unmatched bases: 2. The CDR3 loop spans 15 amino acids.